This TCR beta chain was profiled in a study of CD8 T cells in Susac syndrome (dated by TCRdb to between 2018 and 2020). About the investigation overall: Whether CD8+ T cell activation and differentiation in Susac syndrome was antigen driven was tested using repertoire sequencing. The paper's findings and limits, for the study overall: The study acknowledged that relatively few individuals were included in the TCR sequencing and HLA analysis.

Peripheral blood CD8+ and CD4+ T cells from healthy donors, Susac syndrome patients and multiple sclerosis patients were profiled by high-throughput TCR beta sequencing. Treatment-naive patients with stable or active relapsing-remitting disease fulfilling revised McDonald criteria were used as multiple sclerosis controls. Bulk CD8+ and CD4+ T cells were purified magnetically by negative isolation, whereas CD8+ TEMRA cells were enriched by FACS. Blood was drawn into EDTA tubes, processed within 24 hours, and PBMCs were isolated by density gradient centrifugation. PBMCs destined for TCR sequencing were cryopreserved in liquid nitrogen and later thawed in a 37 °C water bath. Purity of sorted or isolated CD4+, CD8+ and CD8+ TEMRA cells was at least 90%. In regard to this clonotype: Its antigen remains undetermined. Per-nucleotide qualities are absent, and no much larger clonotype sits a single base away.

The CDR3 runs 14 residues from the cysteine to the phenylalanine. Here the CDR3 DNA is all that survives: 42 bases in frame from base 1. V and J lose 4 bases and 7 bases, and a span of 17 bases separates them. The germline V gene provides CDR1 SGHTA and CDR2 FQGNSA. RNA was extracted with the RNeasy kit and 0.5 to 1 ug was reverse transcribed using random hexamers. The immunoSEQ multiplex PCR assay, covering 54 Vbeta and 13 Jbeta segments, was used to amplify TCR beta CDR3 regions. PCR amplification bias was corrected by using a synthetic template baseline for primer optimization and computational correction. On the study's bioinformatics: Only productive sequences were kept, with reads annotated to V, D and J genes according to IMGT and analyzed in immunoSEQ Analyzer. Clonality was calculated as one minus the Shannon entropy normalized by log2 of the number of productive unique sequences. Public and private clones were assessed among the 100 most prevalent clones of each patient and control. Susac-specific clones were defined as absent from healthy and MS cohorts, 850 to 1,300 published viral clones and other ImmuneACCESS disease sequences. The public reads were reanalyzed by TCRdb: fastp trimming at Q25, MiXCR alignment, in-frame beta chains only. Each entry merges the rows of one CDR3 protein and shows their most common DNA and genes. These V and J calls derive from TCRdb rather than the authors' analysis. This sample comprises about 140,000 distinct CDR3 sequences, roughly 95% of them detected only once. The ten largest account for 0.11% of the sample.

The sequencing input was CD4+ T cells from PBMCs. This clonotype was sampled from a human donor with multiple sclerosis. The V and J genes are TRBV7-2 and TRBJ2-7; no confident D gene assignment can be made. The CDR3 has the sequence CASSWTGRAREQYF. The DNA sequence is TGTGCCAGCAGCTGGACCGGTCGCGCGCGGGAGCAGTACTTC.